These T cell receptor beta chains were read from a single sample in a study of cytomegalovirus exposure and HLA in healthy donors. Data came from immunoSEQ multiplex PCR; TCRdb stores just in-frame clones and leaves some out. This sample's clone table lists about 150,000 clones. Sequenced: PBMCs. The receptor set was obtained from a woman between 45 and 60 years old in good health and CMV-seronegative. CDR3s leave out the opening cysteine and the closing phenylalanine or tryptophan.

J gene,V gene,CDR3 protein
TRBJ1-1,TRBV19,ASKGNAGPAMAF
TRBJ1-4,TRBV4-1,ASSQYAKTTNEKLF
TRBJ1-2,TRBV9,ASSDGGAGNYGYT
TRBJ2-3,TRBV7-9,ASSDLTGTVPSTDTQY
TRBJ2-2,TRBV15,ATSIVTGELF
TRBJ1-5,TRBV6-5,ASSYSGQGHDQPQH
TRBJ2-1,TRBV7-2,ASSWGDGRINEQF
TRBJ1-2,TRBV6-5,ASSTGHGGYT
TRBJ2-2,TRBV5-1,ASTLTGGELF
TRBJ2-1,TRBV9,ASSPRDYHNEQF
TRBJ1-6,TRBV11-1,ASSLNSYNSPLH
TRBJ2-5,TRBV7-7,ASSSMIGETQY
TRBJ1-2,TRBV4-1,ASSGQGAVGGYT
-,TRBV6-5,ASSARGFRTYEQY
TRBJ2-2,TRBV5-1,ASSQQSGGANTGELF
TRBJ1-4,TRBV7-2,ASSLAGTGKLF
TRBJ1-1,TRBV4-3,ASSQDSTGPTEAF
TRBJ1-2,TRBV7-2,ASSAGQAGYGYT
TRBJ1-5,TRBV6-1,ASSEGSGQATSNQPQH
TRBJ2-1,TRBV4-2,ASSQSSGGDTEQF
TRBJ1-2,TRBV19,ASSTTGVIGYT
TRBJ2-3,TRBV9,ASSVGTGITDTQY
TRBJ1-2,TRBV9,ASSELPVSGYT
TRBJ1-6,TRBV14,ASSRQGARNSPLH
TRBJ2-1,TRBV7-9,ASSLRGGVHNEQF
TRBJ2-1,TRBV4-1,ASSRNRGGSERLSSYNEQF
TRBJ1-1,TRBV28,ASSFGGGGAEAF
TRBJ1-2,TRBV18,ASSLSGQGGHGYT
TRBJ1-6,TRBV4-1,ASSQLGLYNSPLH
TRBJ1-1,TRBV5-1,ASSPDRATEAF
TRBJ2-3,TRBV11-3,ASSPGVDRWGPDTQY
TRBJ2-7,TRBV10-3,AIRSSEGDRVYEQY
TRBJ1-1,TRBV4-1,ASSQATGTANTEAF
TRBJ1-6,TRBV19,ASTLGGAYGSNSPLH
TRBJ1-2,TRBV5-8,ASSLSGQRGGYT
TRBJ2-7,TRBV27,ASSLSPGGHYEQY
TRBJ1-2,TRBV6-5,ASREYRDRGLGYT
TRBJ2-7,TRBV9,ASSVGLAGAEQY
TRBJ1-2,TRBV6-1,ASSPGDNYGYT
TRBJ1-5,TRBV5-1,ASSQVTGESGNQPQH
TRBJ2-1,TRBV9,ASSLTRGGYNEQF
TRBJ1-2,TRBV27,ASSLQGGIPTIYGYT
TRBJ2-4,TRBV30,REIDGAIAKNIQY
TRBJ2-7,TRBV7-2,ASSFGSWAGGHEQY
TRBJ2-3,TRBV5-1,ASSFATRAGRVTDTQY